The rows below give T cell receptor beta chains drawn from one sample of a study of human T cells and chemical hapten exposure. Each CDR3 protein gets one entry after TCRdb re-called the RACE reads with MiXCR. The repertoire consists of 300,000 to 400,000 distinct CDR3 sequences, with 4.5% to 5.5% occurring once and the leading ten covering about 2.5%. The sample here was whole blood, taken in connection with sensitization to the hapten diphenylcyclopropenone (DPC). These receptors were obtained from a woman aged 50 to 60 with alopecia areata. Some clones in this sample may be carry-over from other donors' samples. Each CDR3 is given with its conserved first and last residue. The listing skips clone size in some rows; elsewhere it reads once, few, many or a size class.

clone_size j_call v_call cdr3_aa
few TRBJ1-4 TRBV6-2/TRBV6-3 CASSRDRQGVDEKLFF
. TRBJ1-2 TRBV6-2/TRBV6-3 CASKRTANYGYTF
many TRBJ2-7 TRBV29-1 CSPDGTGVGYEQYF
many TRBJ2-3 TRBV9 CASSVGERHSDTQYF
few TRBJ2-2 TRBV12-5 CASANQRDRVTGELFF
many TRBJ1-5 TRBV12-3/TRBV12-4 CASSHRGLNQPQHF
many TRBJ1-1 TRBV5-1 CASSLDRANTEAFF
many TRBJ1-1 TRBV5-4 CASSPGQGAQFLNTEAFF
few TRBJ1-1 TRBV6-5 CASSTRMNTEAFF
. TRBJ2-5 TRBV30 CAWSVGIAETQYF
. TRBJ2-3 TRBV12-3/TRBV12-4 CASSTPFAGSMGPDTQYF
. TRBJ2-1 TRBV29-1 CSVGGGESSYNEQFF
few TRBJ2-5 TRBV29-1 CSVVIPGGSLQETQYF
. TRBJ2-2 TRBV12-3/TRBV12-4 CASRLGQGRTGELFF
many TRBJ2-5 TRBV3-1 CASSRTSGNQETQYF
. TRBJ2-3 TRBV20-1 CSAVPGLQHTQYF